This TCR beta chain was observed in a study of Ad26.COV2.S vaccination and SARS-CoV-2 variants. General study points: Placebo recipients showed lower spike-specific TCR breadth than vaccinees.

V gave up 0 bases and J gave up 9 bases, with 11 bases separating them. Germline V gene data show CDR1 as SGHDN and CDR2 as FVKESK. The CDR3 is 13 residues long. Sequencing was performed with immunoSEQ multiplex PCR; in TCRdb, only in-frame clones are kept and a portion is missing. The sample lists 300,000 to 450,000 clones, 80% to 90% occurring once. Treatment here: around 19 received Ad26.COV2.S at low or high dose, single or two shots; roughly five received placebo; per-sample allocation not given. Sampling happened 63 days after the first vaccine or placebo injection. Vaccine was an Ad26 vector expressing Wuhan-strain SARS-CoV-2 spike. Concerning this clone itself: Its matching antigen is unknown.

Material: peripheral blood, obtained in a trial of Ad26.COV2.S vaccine versus placebo. The rearrangement uses TRBV14 and TRBJ1-1, with D possibly TRBD1 on 5 matching bases. The sequence was collected from a person aged 18-60 years who received the Ad26.COV2.S COVID-19 vaccine or a placebo. This CDR3 reads CASSQDRGNQAFF. The CDR3 nucleotides read TGTGCCAGCAGCCAAGATCGGGGGAATCAAGCTTTCTTT.